This entry features one T cell receptor (beta chain) sequence. The table lists this clonotype with many counts. Its antigen target is currently unknown. Per-base quality was not reported, and no clone a single base away is much larger than it. The library was built by means of 5' RACE. Sequencer: Illumina HiSeq 2000. A universal primer binding site was added through template switching, and the final cDNA carried a unique molecular identifier so that TCR cDNA molecules could be counted accurately. Specific primers in the conserved constant-segment region were used to synthesize first-strand cDNA for the TCR alpha and beta chains. To control for contamination, every cDNA library carried two barcodes: a SMART-Mk sample barcode plus Illumina barcodes. TruSeq adapter sequences and Illumina sample barcodes were added in two successive PCR steps. The Illumina HiSeq platform was used with custom primers to sequence TCR alpha and beta cDNA libraries. In the paper's pipeline: MiGEC processed the raw reads to extract unique molecular identifiers, while MiXCR was used to determine the CDR3 positions. Recombination models were inferred per individual with the repgenHMM and IGoR tools using an EM algorithm. Shared clonotypes were analyzed with the tcR package in R, and sharing was normalized by the product of cloneset sizes. Out-of-frame nonproductive sequences were analyzed to study raw recombination free of thymic and clonal selection effects. TCRdb reprocessing: public reads trimmed at Q25 with fastp, clones called with MiXCR, in-frame beta chains kept. CDR3 protein sequences are deduplicated, and each keeps its most common genes and DNA. The V and J calls reflect TCRdb's pipeline rather than the authors' work. This sample has a few hundred thousand distinct CDR3 sequences in its table, and approximately 9.6% of those were observed once. In total, the top ten clones hold more than 2.5% of the sample.

This specimen comes from a study of identical twins (dated by TCRdb to 2016 to 2018). For the study in its entirety: The study deep-sequenced TCR alpha and beta repertoires from monozygotic twins, unrelated adults of various ages and cord blood to test whether fetal clonotypes persist. To rule out contamination, replicate twin experiments were performed at different times with different library preparation protocols.

Only healthy Caucasian donors were included. Three pairs of female monozygotic twins, all aged roughly 18 to 29 years, were included in the twin cohort. Peripheral blood mononuclear cells were used as the source from which RNA for TCR libraries was isolated. The germline ends are 12 bases apart after V is trimmed by 5 bases and J by 7 bases. CDR1 and CDR2 are read off the germline V gene (reference sequence) as DFQATT and SNEGSKA. The CDR3 sequence holds 12 residues, the cysteine and phenylalanine included. Only CDR3 DNA remains: 36 bases, in frame from the first base. What the work shows at the level of the full study, not this receptor alone: In monozygotic twins, recombination models systematically underestimated out-of-frame TCR alpha sharing, but the models matched the sharing seen between unrelated individuals. Zero-insertion analyses could be partly confounded by invariant T cells such as MAIT and iNKT, though diverse VJ usage argued against such confounding for most clonotypes. A weaker excess of twin sharing was found in beta out-of-frame sequences because the signal-to-noise ratio was lowered by fewer shared sequences. Compared with coincidental sharing between unrelated individuals, an excess of low generation-probability sequences was observed among out-of-frame TCR alpha sequences shared between twins. Fewer insertions were carried by abundant cord blood beta clonotypes; a weaker similar trend was observed in young adult naive repertoires, while no such trend was observed in memory repertoires. Because the same donors could not be followed over many years, the conclusions relied on cross-sectional statistical analysis.

The same data also contributed to another study, on yellow fever vaccine responses in identical twins. As noted in the second study: According to the authors, in identical twins the way T cells responded to vaccination appeared partly convergent and partly personalized. The study precisely tracked vaccine-responding T cell clones in identical twins.

The specimen sequenced was PBMCs. The rearranged segments are TRBV20-1 and TRBJ2-1; the D gene is tentatively TRBD1 or TRBD2, each matching 5 bases. The sequence was obtained from a woman younger than 30 in good health. The sequenced DNA: TGCAGTGCTCCACAAGAGGGGAATGAGCAGTTCTTC. Its product reads: CSAPQEGNEQFF.